This TCR beta chain emerged from a study of blood T cells in healthy people across ages. Sample-barcoded 5' priming and a J-beta primer mix drove a second PCR of 7 to 11 cycles. TCRdb recomputed calls from the 5' RACE reads with MiXCR, one row per CDR3 protein. The data hold approximately 1,100,000 distinct CDR3 sequences, with under 55% observed a single time. The CDR3 consists of 8 residues. This receptor was taken from a woman aged 60-70 years in good health. The sample comprised blood. This chain joins TRBV21-1 and TRBJ2-1. TRBV21-1 is noted as a pseudogene. CDR3 nucleotide sequence: TGTGCCAGCAGCAAAGAGTTCTTC. Translating it yields CASSKEFF.